What follows describes a single TCR beta chain. Its antigen is unidentified. Without the conserved terminal phenylalanine or tryptophan, this CDR3 likely stems from a read error. Treatment specified: oral pan-JAK inhibitor, 5-10 mg twice daily. These data are taken from a study of CD8+ T cells in alopecia areata. As for the study in general: Tofacitinib therapy lasting 6 to 18 months was followed by 6 months off drug.

Study results and limitations: Scalp sample sequencing also detects resident alphabeta T cells of normal skin. Clonality in lesional scalp, especially alopecia totalis/universalis, exceeded that of normal scalp. A great number of expanded lesional clones endured in scalp and blood during tofacitinib.

RNA extraction and reverse transcription yielded cDNA as sequencing template. The repertoire was sequenced with immunoSEQ multiplex PCR; TCRdb's copy has only in-frame clones and lacks some. The data hold some 190,000 clones, with 50% to 70% observed a single time. The source material was CD4+ T cells sorted from blood, sampled around week 50, from a patient treated with tofacitinib. The TCR comes from a human donor with alopecia areata.

CDR3 DNA sequence: TGTGCCTGGATCACAGCGCCTAATTCACCCCTCCACTAT. Protein sequence: CAWITAPNSPLHY. This chain uses TRBV30 with TRBJ1-6; the D is unclear. The germline V gene encodes CDR1 GTSNPN and CDR2 SVGIG (reference sequence). V was pared by 4 bases and J by 6 bases, with 10 bases between. This CDR3 is 13 amino acids long.